These T cell receptor beta chains were read from a single sample in a study of shared clonotypes between healthy human individuals. Repertoires were generated with immunoSEQ multiplex PCR, while TCRdb's copy carries only in-frame clones and drops some. The sample holds under 1,100,000 clones; around three quarters are singletons and the top ten take roughly 0.55%. Sequences were obtained from memory CD4+ T cells from PBMCs. The receptors here all came from a man aged 18 to 29 in good health. Some clones in this sample may be carry-over from other donors' samples. Both conserved end residues are part of each CDR3. A D gene is named only where the DNA matches it firmly. Not all rows give a size; the values are once, few, many and, for expanded clones, a class.

clone_size	j_call	v_call	d_call	cdr3_nt	cdr3_aa
NA	TRBJ2-1	TRBV27	NA	TGTGCCAGCTCGACAGCTCCAAGTGCCCAGCATCCCTACAATGAGCAGTTCTTC	CASSTAPSAQHPYNEQFF
once	TRBJ2-1	TRBV5-4	NA	TGTGCCAGCAGCTTGGTTTCGGGAGAAAAGTTTGGGCAGTTCTTC	CASSLVSGEKFGQFF
NA	TRBJ1-1	TRBV5-1	NA	TGCGCCAGCAGCTTGGATGGTACCGAGAACACTGAAGCTTTCTTT	CASSLDGTENTEAFF
once	TRBJ1-5	TRBV15	TRBD1	TGTGCCACCAGCAGAGATAAGGGGCAGGGGGCGCGCAATCAGCCCCAGCATTTT	CATSRDKGQGARNQPQHF
NA	TRBJ2-7	TRBV15	NA	TGTGCCACCAGCAGAGTACAGGGTAGGGACGAGCAGTACTTC	CATSRVQGRDEQYF
NA	TRBJ1-1	TRBV5-1	TRBD1	TGCGCCAGCAGCACAGGGACAGCGCTGAACACTGAAGCTTTCTTT	CASSTGTALNTEAFF
many	TRBJ2-3	TRBV9	NA	TGTGCCAGCAGCCCATCGACGGCCCCAGATACGCAGTATTTT	CASSPSTAPDTQYF
few	TRBJ2-7	TRBV4-3	NA	TGCGCCAGCAGCCAAACGGAGGAGAGATCCTACGAGCAGTACTTC	CASSQTEERSYEQYF
NA	TRBJ2-6	TRBV18	NA	TGTGCCAGCTCACCACAGTACCCTGGGGCCAACGTCCTGACTTTC	CASSPQYPGANVLTF
NA	TRBJ2-2	TRBV5-8	NA	TGTGCCAGCAGCTTTGGACTCACGAACACCGGGGAGCTGTTTTTT	CASSFGLTNTGELFF
once	TRBJ2-5	TRBV7-2	NA	TGTGCCAGCAGCTTAGTGGGGCATCCCGGAGAGACCCAGTACTTC	CASSLVGHPGETQYF
few	TRBJ1-3	TRBV30	NA	TGTGCCTGGAGTGTACAATCTGGGAACACCATATATTTT	CAWSVQSGNTIYF
NA	TRBJ1-2	TRBV4-2	NA	TGTGCCAGCAGCCAGAGGGAAAGGGAGAACTATGGCTACACCTTC	CASSQRERENYGYTF
NA	TRBJ1-2	TRBV20-1	NA	TGCAGTGCTAGAGTACAGGATGGCTACACCTTC	CSARVQDGYTF
NA	TRBJ1-1	TRBV5-1	NA	TGCGCCAGCAGCTTCATACGGGCGGAGAACACTGAAGCTTTCTTT	CASSFIRAENTEAFF
NA	TRBJ2-1	TRBV11-3	NA	TGTGCCAGCAGCTTGACTAGGTGGTCCAATGAGCAGTTCTTC	CASSLTRWSNEQFF
NA	TRBJ1-1	TRBV7-8	TRBD1	TGTGCCAGCAGCCCCCGACAGGGGGCGTTGACTGAAGCTTTCTTT	CASSPRQGALTEAFF
NA	TRBJ2-5	TRBV5-1	TRBD2	TGCGCCAGCAGCCCGGGACTAGCGGGAGGGCTTGCAGAGACCCAGTACTTC	CASSPGLAGGLAETQYF
few	TRBJ1-5	TRBV5-6	NA	TGTGCCAGCAGCCGAGGAGTAAACAGCAATCAGCCCCAGCATTTT	CASSRGVNSNQPQHF
NA	TRBJ1-2	TRBV28	NA	TGTGCCAGCAGTTTAAGGGCGGGCAATGGCTACACCTTC	CASSLRAGNGYTF
NA	TRBJ1-3	TRBV7-2	NA	TGTGCCAGCAGCTTAGGCCTGGGGGACCTGCGAAACACCATATATTTT	CASSLGLGDLRNTIYF
NA	TRBJ1-1	TRBV2	NA	TGTGCCAGCAGTAGAAACAATCGGAACACTGAAGCTTTCTTT	CASSRNNRNTEAFF
NA	TRBJ2-7	TRBV28	NA	TGTGCCAGCAGCAGTACGGGTAGTACCCAGTCCTACGAGCAGTACTTC	CASSSTGSTQSYEQYF
few	TRBJ2-7	TRBV14	TRBD1	TGTGCCAGCAGCAAGACAACAGGGGGCGTTTTCGAGCAGTACTTC	CASSKTTGGVFEQYF
NA	TRBJ2-5	TRBV25-1	TRBD2	TGTGCCAGCAGTGGGGGACTAGCGGTCCAAGAGACCCAGTACTTC	CASSGGLAVQETQYF
few	TRBJ2-7	TRBV2	NA	TGTGCCAGCAGTGAAAGACAGATGAGCTCCTACGAGCAGTACTTC	CASSERQMSSYEQYF
NA	TRBJ1-3	TRBV4-1	NA	TGCGCCAGCACCCCAAGGGGTTCTCCTCAGGTCGGCGGAAACACCATATATTTT	CASTPRGSPQVGGNTIYF
once	TRBJ2-5	TRBV2	TRBD2	TGTGCCAGCAGGGGACTAGCGGGCCAAGAGACCCAGTACTTC	CASRGLAGQETQYF
NA	TRBJ1-2	TRBV12-5	NA	TGTGCTAGTGGTTTAGGAACAAATAGAGGTGGCTACACCTTC	CASGLGTNRGGYTF
NA	TRBJ2-7	TRBV7-9	TRBD1	TGTGCCAGCAGCGGATCCGGGACAGGGGGCTATGAGCAGTACTTC	CASSGSGTGGYEQYF
NA	TRBJ1-4	TRBV5-1	NA	TGCGCCAGCAGCCCGGGGGGCGCAACTAATGAAAAACTGTTTTTT	CASSPGGATNEKLFF
NA	TRBJ1-1	TRBV11-2	NA	TGTGCCAGCAGCCATCCCCGGGACGCCGGGAAGGGTGAAGCTTTCTTT	CASSHPRDAGKGEAFF